These 13 T cell receptor beta chains originate from one sample sequenced in a study of patients and donors after allogeneic stem cell transplantation. TCRdb called the RT-PCR reads again in MiXCR, with one record for every CDR3 protein. Of around 150,000 distinct CDR3 sequences detected, 30% to 45% appear once; the ten largest clones hold around 50%. Sequencing input: blood, either unsorted or a sorted T cell fraction (not recorded which). These receptors originate from a human donor who was either an allogeneic HSCT recipient or a stem cell or donor lymphocyte infusion donor (not recorded which). It is not recorded whose cells these are; they may come from a transplant donor.

The V gene is TRBV28, the J gene TRBJ2-1; possibly TRBD2 for D (6 bases). CDR1 MDHEN and CDR2 SYDVKM come from the germline V gene. V lost 6 bases, J lost 9 bases, and 24 bases lay in between. The CDR3 is made up of 16 amino acids. The CDR3 nucleotides read TGTGCCAGCAGCCCCCTTACCGGGAGCCAAGGGGCTGAGCAGTTCTTC. Translating gives CASSPLTGSQGAEQFF.

This clonotype was seen a few times. V gene TRBV12-3 or TRBV12-4 combines with J gene TRBJ1-2; D is undetermined. The V end was cut by 5 bases, the J end by 3 bases, with 7 bases between. The CDR3 is 12 residues long. In DNA form, the CDR3 reads TGTGCCAGCAGTACCCGCGACTATGGCTACACCTTC. Its protein product is CASSTRDYGYTF.

V usage is TRBV2 and J usage is TRBJ2-3; 8 positions match TRBD2. J gave up 6 bases and V 1 base, and 6 bases lay outside the gene matches. Germline CDR1 is SNHLY and CDR2 is FYNNEI. The CDR3 sequence is 15 residues long. The CDR3 loop reads CASSEETSASDTQYF. The DNA for the CDR3 is TGTGCCAGCAGTGAAGAGACTAGCGCTAGTGATACGCAGTATTTT.

This chain connects TRBV20-1 to TRBJ2-7; 9 positions agree with TRBD1. The CDR3 is 13 amino acids. CDR1 is DFQATT and CDR2 is SNEGSKA in the germline V gene (reference sequence). The junction had 10 bases not matched to a gene; V was cut back by 6 bases and J by 7 bases. The CDR3 DNA reads TGCAGTGCACTCCCGGGACAGGGATATGAGCAGTACTTC. It encodes CSALPGQGYEQYF.

This clonotype was picked up a small number of times. The chain uses TRBV12-3 or TRBV12-4 and TRBJ2-5; a possible D gene is TRBD1 (6 bases). V lost 5 bases and J lost 7, with 14 bases in between. This CDR3 contains 13 residues. The CDR3 DNA reads as TGTGCCAGCAGTCTACAGGGCTCAGGGACCCAGTACTTC. Amino acid sequence: CASSLQGSGTQYF.

The chain recombines TRBV6-1 with TRBJ2-2; no definite D call. The CDR3 loop spans 16 amino acids. Germline V lookup: CDR1 MNHNS, CDR2 SASEGT. Trimming took off 3 bases at V and 5 bases at J, with 16 bases between the two ends. The CDR3 DNA reads as TGTGCCAGCAGTGAGTGGCTGACTTCAGCTACCGGGGAGCTGTTTTTT. It encodes CASSEWLTSATGELFF.

The chain carries TRBV7-2 and TRBJ1-2; D uncertain. CDR1 is SGHTA and CDR2 is FQGNSA in the germline V gene. V gave up 5 bases and J gave up 3 bases, with 10 bases separating them. The CDR3 is 13 amino acids. CDR3 residues: CASSRRTDYGYTF. CDR3 bases: TGTGCCAGCAGCCGACGGACCGACTATGGCTACACCTTC.

The chain uses TRBV25-1 and TRBJ1-5; tentative D call: TRBD1 (5 bases). Trimming took off 8 bases at V and 2 bases at J, with 10 bases between the two ends. From germline, CDR1 is MGHDK and CDR2 SYGVNS. The CDR3 spans 13 residues. In DNA, the CDR3 is TGTGCCAGCGGGGACGAGGGCAATCAGCCCCAGCATTTT. Translation: CASGDEGNQPQHF.

The V and J genes are TRBV7-6 and TRBJ1-5; D is unresolved. Trimming removed 1 base at V and 7 bases at J, with 11 bases between. The CDR3 totals 14 residues. Germline CDR1 reads SGHVS; CDR2 reads FNYEAQ. In DNA, the CDR3 is TGTGCCAGCAGCTTAGGGTCAGGCCGACAGCCCCAGCATTTT. Translating gives CASSLGSGRQPQHF.

The rearrangement links TRBV12-3 or TRBV12-4 to TRBJ1-2; D ambiguous. The CDR3 is 14 amino acids. V was pared by 1 base and J by 4 bases, with 10 bases between. The CDR3 is CASSLGGHVYGYTF. DNA of the CDR3: TGTGCCAGCAGTTTAGGAGGCCACGTCTATGGCTACACCTTC.

The table lists this clonotype with a few counts. The chain combines TRBV28 with TRBJ1-6, with TRBD1 as a possible D gene (5 bases). Per the germline V gene, CDR1 is MDHEN and CDR2 is SYDVKM. The CDR3 runs to 17 residues. Between the trimmed V and J ends, which lost 3 bases and 4 bases, there was a span of 16 bases. CDR3 DNA sequence: TGTGCCAGCAGTTTTGTAAGGGAGGGACTTTATAATTCACCCCTCCACTTT. It is translated as CASSFVREGLYNSPLHF.

This clonotype was counted between two and nine times. V is TRBV15 and J is TRBJ2-2; D is unclear. The CDR3 covers 13 residues. CDR1 and CDR2 from the germline V gene are LNHNV and YYDKDF (reference sequence). Trimming shortened V by 4 bases and J by 5 bases, and 8 bases separated the two germline ends. As DNA, the CDR3 is TGTGCCACCAGCACTCCGGGTACCGGGGAGCTGTTTTTT. Translating it yields CATSTPGTGELFF.

This clonotype was seen more than once but under ten times. The V and J genes are TRBV6-6 and TRBJ2-7; maybe TRBD2 (6 bases). Germline CDR1 and CDR2: MNHNY and SVGAGI (reference sequence). CDR3 length: 14 amino acids. Trimming shortened V by 2 bases and J by 5 bases, and 13 bases separated the two germline ends. CDR3 coding DNA: TGTGCCAGCAGTTACGATGGGACTTCGGACGAGCAGTACTTC. The encoded protein is CASSYDGTSDEQYF.